This T cell receptor beta chain is from a study of CD8+ T cells in alopecia areata. Study-wide results and caveats: Normal skin contains resident alphabeta T cells, and these are also sequenced in scalp samples. Higher clonality and more expanded CD8+ clones appeared in lesional than normal scalp.

CDR1 and CDR2 from the germline V gene are MNHNY and SVGAGI (reference sequence). Trimming took off 4 bases at V and 3 bases at J, with 18 bases between the two ends. The CDR3 sequence is 16 residues long. cDNA prepared by RNA extraction and subsequent reverse transcription served as the template for sequencing. Generated by immunoSEQ multiplex PCR, the TCRdb table keeps only in-frame clones and is missing some. The table includes around 65,000 clones, roughly half detected once. Both peripheral blood and punch biopsies of lesional scalp skin were obtained from patients who had alopecia areata. Note on this clone: Its antigen is currently unknown.

Here the sequenced sample was CD8+ T cells sorted from blood, taken at week 0. This receptor was taken from a human donor with alopecia areata. V and J are TRBV6-6 and TRBJ2-5, with D possibly TRBD1 on 6 matching bases. The chain's CDR3 is CASSFSFTGREETQYF. DNA for the CDR3: TGTGCCAGCAGTTTCTCTTTCACAGGGCGGGAAGAGACCCAGTACTTC.